This TCR beta chain was recovered during a study of OX40 agonist ivuxolimab in advanced cancers. Across the study: The patients got ivuxolimab, which is an agonistic anti-OX40 (CD134) antibody.

CDR3 size: 13 residues. CDR1 is SGHRS, CDR2 YFSETQ, per germline. The ends were cut back, 1 base at V and 5 bases at J, with 9 bases in the middle. For this clone: Its antigen is currently unknown.

Study-level results: Both blood CD4+ and CD8+ T cells showed clonal growth by week 6 at 0.1 to 3.0 mg/kg.

Some clones are missing from TCRdb's copy, which holds only in-frame ones; the method was immunoSEQ multiplex PCR. The sample includes tens of thousands of clones, about 90% seen only once; the top ten take 4.8%. This sample comprised CD4+ or CD8+ T cells sorted from blood, obtained in a trial of the OX40 agonist ivuxolimab. The sequence was obtained from an adult with an advanced solid tumor such as melanoma, head and neck, liver or kidney cancer. The J gene is TRBJ2-5, the V gene TRBV5-1; possible D gene TRBD2, 6 bases. The CDR3 nucleotides read TGCGCCAGCAGCTTGCTAGGAGGGGAGACCCAGTACTTC. It translates to CASSLLGGETQYF. The entire variable domain, with the rest obtained from reference TRBV5-1 and TRBJ2-5, is as follows: KAGVTQTPRYLIKTRGQQVTLSCSPISGHRSVSWYQQTPGQGLQFLFEYFSETQRNKGNFPGRFSGRQFSNSRSEMNVSTLELGDSALYLCASSLLGGETQYFGPGTRLLVL.